These 3 T cell receptor beta chains were all obtained from the same sample, sequenced in a study of shared clonotypes between healthy human individuals. The protocol was immunoSEQ multiplex PCR, while the TCRdb copy is restricted to in-frame clones and leaves out a portion. The sample lists hundreds of thousands of clones, 96% seen once, with 0.32% in the top ten. The specimen was memory CD8+ T cells sorted from blood. The subset is: CD45RO+ cells pooled with CCR7-negative TemRA cells. The receptor set was obtained from a young man in good health.

The chain uses TRBV9 and TRBJ1-2, with 9 bases matching TRBD1. The V and J ends lost 0 bases and 3 bases, in that order; junction bases with no gene match: 3. Looked up from germline, CDR1 is SGDLS and CDR2 is YYNGEE. The CDR3 spans 15 residues. Here the CDR3 reads CASSVATGGHYGYTF. In DNA form, the CDR3 reads TGTGCCAGCAGCGTAGCAACAGGGGGCCACTATGGCTACACCTTC.

CDR3 coding DNA: TGTGCCAGTAGTACCGCCCGGACAGGCCAAGAGACCCAGTACTTC. Protein product: CASSTARTGQETQYF. The rearrangement joins TRBV19 to TRBJ2-5; 7 bases agree with TRBD1. CDR1 and CDR2 (germline): LNHDA, SQIVND (reference sequence). V was clipped by 4 bases and J by 1 base; unmatched bases: 6. The CDR3 loop spans 15 amino acids.

This clone was counted once. The genes are TRBV4-2 and TRBJ2-3, with 11 positions matching TRBD2. There are 17 residues in the CDR3. J lost 5 bases, V lost 3 bases, and 10 bases had no gene match. The V gene's germline CDR1 is LGHNA and CDR2 YNFKEQ. CDR3 DNA: TGTGCCAGCAGCCATCCTATAGCGGGAGGGCGAGGAGATACGCAGTATTTT. It is translated as CASSHPIAGGRGDTQYF.